Below are 27 T cell receptor beta chains sequenced from a single sample in a study of T-cell memory formation after mild COVID-19. TCRdb used MiXCR to reprocess the 5' RACE reads, holding one entry per CDR3 protein. The sample contains roughly 350,000 distinct CDR3 sequences, under 30% of which appear only once. Material: PBMCs or a T cell subset sorted from them (not recorded which). These receptors were obtained from an adult woman who had mild COVID-19 (a few samples of this study predate the infection). Cell type and time point are not known.

This chain connects TRBV7-9 to TRBJ1-2; a weak D match, TRBD1 (5 bases). The CDR3 covers 13 residues. The V gene lost 8 bases and the J gene lost 5 bases, with 15 bases spanning the gap. CDR1 SEHNR and CDR2 FQNEAQ come from the germline V gene (reference sequence). The CDR3 DNA follows: TGTGCCAGCGGGGACCCCGGACTGTATGGCTACACCTTC. It yields the protein CASGDPGLYGYTF.

This clonotype was observed a handful of times. This sequence joins TRBV2 and TRBJ2-2; TRBD1 aligns across 8 bases. The V gene's germline CDR1 is SNHLY and CDR2 FYNNEI. Trimming cost V 6 bases and J 2 bases; bases outside gene matches: 5. CDR3 length equals 15 residues. The DNA of the CDR3 is TGTGCCAGCAGATTGGACAGGGCTAACACCGGGGAGCTGTTTTTT. It codes for CASRLDRANTGELFF.

The chain is built from TRBV4-3 and TRBJ2-2, with D unresolved. Trimming shortened V by 0 bases and J by 7 bases, and 18 bases separated the two germline ends. Germline CDR1 is LGHNA and CDR2 is YSLEER. The CDR3 contains 17 residues. CDR3 DNA: TGCGCCAGCAGCCAAGATCCCTTACGGGCGTATAACGGGGAGCTGTTTTTT. The encoded protein is CASSQDPLRAYNGELFF.

In this sample, this clonotype turned up a few times. The V and J genes are TRBV5-1 and TRBJ2-7; no clear D. V lost 1 base, J lost 3 bases, and 8 bases lay in between. Germline assignment: CDR1 SGHRS and CDR2 YFSETQ. The CDR3 extends over 13 amino acids. In DNA, the CDR3 is TGCGCCAGCAGCTTGTCCCAGTACTACGAGCAGTACTTC. Encoded protein: CASSLSQYYEQYF.

The table lists this clonotype with many counts. The rearrangement links TRBV20-1 to TRBJ2-7; TRBD2 might be the D (5 bases). In germline, CDR1 is DFQATT, CDR2 SNEGSKA (reference sequence). The CDR3 consists of 14 residues. V was trimmed by 5 bases and J by 0 bases, leaving 14 bases between them. CDR3 sequence reads: CSAQPDSNSYEQYF. For the CDR3, the DNA is TGCAGTGCTCAACCGGACTCAAACTCCTACGAGCAGTACTTC.

This clonotype showed up just a few times. The gene calls are TRBV4-1 and TRBJ2-2; D uncertain. Germline V gene lookup returns CDR1 MGHRA and CDR2 YSYEKL. V lost 1 base, J lost 2 bases, and 8 bases lay in between. The CDR3 has 15 amino acids. The DNA for the CDR3 is TGCGCCAGCAGCCAAGGACCGGTAAACACCGGGGAGCTGTTTTTT. Translating gives CASSQGPVNTGELFF.

The chain couples TRBV19 to TRBJ2-1; D might be TRBD1 or TRBD2, each matching 6 bases. The germline V gene has CDR1 LNHDA and CDR2 SQIVND (reference sequence). V was trimmed by 5 bases and J by 8 bases, leaving 22 bases between them. The CDR3 sequence is 16 residues long. In DNA, the CDR3 is TGTGCCAGTAGTGGGGGGCGTGGGCAGGAGGGCTATGAGCAGTTCTTC. The encoded protein is CASSGGRGQEGYEQFF.

The V and J genes are TRBV29-1 and TRBJ1-1; possibly TRBD1 for D (5 bases). This CDR3 contains 13 residues. CDR1 and CDR2 (germline): SQVTM, ANQGSEA. Trimming took off 6 bases at V and 0 bases at J, with 11 bases between the two ends. In DNA, the CDR3 is TGCAGCGTGACCGGGACGGTGAACACTGAAGCTTTCTTT. This gives the protein CSVTGTVNTEAFF.

This clonotype turned up a few times. The genes are TRBV4-1 and TRBJ2-1; a possible D gene is TRBD2 (7 bases). Germline V gene lookup returns CDR1 MGHRA and CDR2 YSYEKL. Trimming took off 1 base at V and 8 bases at J, with 18 bases between the two ends. This CDR3 has 16 amino acids. In nucleotides, the CDR3 is TGCGCCAGCAGCCAAGGGTCGGGGGGCAGCAGTCATGAGCAGTTCTTC. As protein: CASSQGSGGSSHEQFF.

This clonotype occurred a few times. The V gene is TRBV2, the J gene TRBJ2-5; 7 positions match TRBD2. After removal of 8 bases from V and 2 bases from J, the junction contained 8 bases not matched to a gene. CDR1 SNHLY and CDR2 FYNNEI come from the germline V gene. The CDR3 contains 14 residues. The CDR3 DNA sequence: TGTGCCAGCTGGGCTAGCGGAATACAAGAGACCCAGTACTTC. Its protein is CASWASGIQETQYF.

This sequence joins TRBV30 and TRBJ1-3; D gene ambiguous. Looked up from germline, CDR1 is GTSNPN and CDR2 is SVGIG (reference sequence). The ends were cut back, 3 bases at V and 0 bases at J, with 6 bases in the middle. This CDR3 region has 13 residues. CDR3 nucleotide sequence: TGTGCCTGGAGAGCACCCTCTGGAAACACCATATATTTT. As protein: CAWRAPSGNTIYF.

The genes are TRBV11-2 and TRBJ2-1; perhaps D is TRBD1 or TRBD2 (5 bases each). The CDR3 contains 15 residues. V was trimmed by 5 bases and J by 6 bases, leaving 17 bases between them. The germline gives CDR1 SGHAT, CDR2 FQNNGV. DNA for the CDR3: TGTGCCAGCAGCCACGGCCCCGGGGCCCCCAATGAGCAGTTCTTC. Encoded protein: CASSHGPGAPNEQFF.

The chain joins TRBV3-1 to TRBJ2-1; tentative D call: TRBD2 (6 bases). Trimming left V 0 bases short and J 15 bases short, with 21 bases between. Per germline, CDR1 LGHDT and CDR2 YNNKEL (reference sequence). The CDR3 has 15 amino acids. Written as DNA, the CDR3 is TGTGCCAGCAGCCAAGACGCAAGGACCGGGGGTCGTCCGTTCTTC. Residues: CASSQDARTGGRPFF.

The V gene is TRBV7-6, the J gene TRBJ2-5; 12 bases align to TRBD1. V lost 8 bases to trimming and J lost 1 base; unmatched junction nucleotides: 5. The germline V gene encodes CDR1 SGHVS and CDR2 FNYEAQ. This CDR3 comprises 15 residues. The CDR3 protein is CASSGTGGPQETQYF. In nucleotides, the CDR3 is TGTGCCAGCTCCGGGACAGGGGGCCCCCAAGAGACCCAGTACTTC. Complete variable domain (other parts from reference TRBV7-6 and TRBJ2-5): GAGVSQSPRYKVTKRGQDVALRCDPISGHVSLYWYRQALGQGPEFLTYFNYEAQQDKSGLPNDRFSAERPEGSISTLTIQRTEQRDSAMYRCASSGTGGPQETQYFGPGTRLLVL.

V gene TRBV13 combines with J gene TRBJ1-5; D might be TRBD1 (5 bases). The V end was cut by 6 bases, the J end by 9 bases, with 15 bases between. Germline values: CDR1 PRHDT, CDR2 FYEKMQ (reference sequence). The CDR3 has 13 amino acids. This CDR3 is CASSSDWGGPQHF. The DNA for the CDR3 is TGTGCCAGCAGTTCGGACTGGGGGGGGCCCCAGCATTTT.

The rearrangement links TRBV6-5 to TRBJ2-7; 8 bases are a match to TRBD2. CDR3 length equals 15 residues. Germline CDR1 reads MNHEY; CDR2 reads SVGAGI. V shed 2 bases, J shed 0 bases, and the junction held 3 bases outside the gene matches. The CDR3 protein is CASSYQRGFSYEQYF. CDR3 DNA: TGTGCCAGCAGTTACCAGCGGGGGTTCTCCTACGAGCAGTACTTC.

The V and J genes are TRBV7-6 and TRBJ1-1, with a weak D call TRBD1 (6 bases). Trimming left V 6 bases short and J 4 bases short, with 21 bases between. Germline CDR1 SGHVS, CDR2 FNYEAQ. This CDR3 has 16 amino acids. CDR3 region: CASRGGDRREGTEAFF. CDR3 in DNA: TGTGCCAGCAGGGGGGGAGACAGGAGGGAGGGCACTGAAGCTTTCTTT.

This chain links TRBV7-9 with TRBJ2-3, with a weak D call TRBD2 (5 bases). The germline gives CDR1 SEHNR, CDR2 FQNEAQ (reference sequence). The CDR3 runs 15 residues. Trimming removed 1 base at V and 5 bases at J, with 13 bases between. The CDR3: CASSLVVGDKDTQYF. The CDR3 region has the DNA TGTGCCAGCAGCTTAGTGGTGGGAGATAAAGATACGCAGTATTTT.

V usage is TRBV24-1 and J usage is TRBJ2-5; D remains unclear. With 9 bases removed from V and 1 base from J, the gap between germline ends came to 11 bases. The length of the CDR3 is 13 residues. CDR1 is KGHDR, CDR2 SFDVKD, per germline. The CDR3 reads CATGGLGQETQYF. The CDR3 DNA reads as TGTGCCACCGGCGGTCTAGGCCAAGAGACCCAGTACTTC.

V is TRBV12-3 or TRBV12-4 and J is TRBJ2-5; 9 positions agree with TRBD2. The CDR3 has 16 residues. The ends lost 5 bases at V and 2 bases at J; junction bases unmatched: 9. The CDR3 here is CASSPAGGTVQETQYF. In nucleotides, the CDR3 is TGTGCCAGCAGTCCGGCGGGGGGGACAGTACAAGAGACCCAGTACTTC.

The rearrangement uses TRBV5-1 and TRBJ2-2; a weak D match, TRBD1 (5 bases). The CDR3 has 14 residues. V dropped 1 base and J dropped 4 bases, with 8 bases sitting between them. Germline V gene sequence: CDR1 SGHRS, CDR2 YFSETQ. The chain's CDR3 is CASSLNGATGELFF. The CDR3 nucleotides are TGCGCCAGCAGCTTGAATGGGGCCACCGGGGAGCTGTTTTTT.

This chain connects TRBV4-1 to TRBJ2-7, with 7 bases matching TRBD1. This CDR3 has 16 residues. The germline CDR1 and CDR2 sequences are MGHRA and YSYEKL. J was trimmed by 2 bases and V by 0 bases; bases with no gene match: 7. CDR3: CASSQDHPGTAYEQYF. CDR3 DNA: TGCGCCAGCAGCCAAGATCATCCCGGGACAGCCTACGAGCAGTACTTC.

The rearrangement joins TRBV12-3 or TRBV12-4 to TRBJ1-4; the D is unclear. CDR3 length: 10 amino acids. V dropped 8 bases and J dropped 5 bases, with 3 bases sitting between them. DNA of the CDR3: TGTGCCAGCGGCAATGAAAAACTGTTTTTT. This translates into CASGNEKLFF.

The chain is built from TRBV12-3 or TRBV12-4 and TRBJ1-2; D might be TRBD1 (5 bases). V lost 11 bases and J 4 bases, leaving 14 bases between the germline ends. The CDR3 runs to 12 residues. Here the CDR3 DNA reads TGTGCCTCCCGGGGCACCGGCTATGGCTACACCTTC. This sequence encodes CASRGTGYGYTF.

This clonotype was seen more than once but under ten times. The chain joins TRBV7-2 to TRBJ2-2; D gene ambiguous. V was trimmed by 3 bases and J by 6 bases, leaving 5 bases between them. CDR1 is SGHTA, CDR2 FQGNSA, per germline. CDR3 length: 12 amino acids. The CDR3 DNA reads TGTGCCAGCAGCTTCGTGGCCGGGGAGCTGTTTTTT. Translating it yields CASSFVAGELFF.

This clonotype was detected only a few times. The chain recombines TRBV7-6 with TRBJ1-5; D uncertain. V lost 5 bases, J lost 0 bases, and 11 bases lay in between. The germline V gene has CDR1 SGHVS and CDR2 FNYEAQ. CDR3 length: 15 amino acids. CDR3: CASSAGLFSNQPQHF. DNA for the CDR3: TGTGCCAGCAGCGCCGGACTTTTTAGCAATCAGCCCCAGCATTTT.

The chain joins TRBV5-6 to TRBJ1-6; 7 positions agree with TRBD1. The CDR3 covers 14 residues. The ends lost 3 bases at V and 9 bases at J; junction bases unmatched: 6. The V gene's germline CDR1 is SGHDT and CDR2 YYEEEE. The CDR3 here is CASSSLQGSSPLHF. DNA for the CDR3: TGTGCCAGCAGCTCACTACAGGGGAGTTCACCCCTCCACTTT.